Below are 27 T cell receptor beta chains sequenced from a single sample in a study of cytomegalovirus exposure and HLA in healthy donors. Sequenced by immunoSEQ multiplex PCR; TCRdb stores in-frame clones only, minus some. This table holds around 300,000 clones, about 86% found once. Sequencing input: PBMCs. The receptors derive from a woman aged 18-29 years in good health and CMV-seronegative.

The genes are TRBV6-1 and TRBJ1-1; no clear D. Germline V lookup: CDR1 MNHNS, CDR2 SASEGT. This CDR3 spans 15 amino acids. Trimming pared 7 bases from V and 0 bases from J, leaving 15 bases between. The CDR3 DNA reads TGTGCCAGCAATCGGCAGGCCCACATGAACACTGAAGCTTTCTTT. This translates into CASNRQAHMNTEAFF.

In its sample, this clone was seen many times. The chain combines TRBV4-1 with TRBJ2-1; 11 nucleotides align to TRBD1. From germline, CDR1 is MGHRA and CDR2 YSYEKL. CDR3 length: 16 residues. V trimming: 0 bases; J trimming: 6 bases; junction bases outside the gene matches: 4. The CDR3 DNA reads as TGCGCCAGCAGCCAAGATCCAGGGACAGGGGGCAATGAGCAGTTCTTC. Protein: CASSQDPGTGGNEQFF.

The chain couples TRBV16 to TRBJ1-2; D gene ambiguous. The V gene lost 4 bases and the J gene lost 8 bases, with 26 bases spanning the gap. The CDR3 has 17 residues. Germline assignment: CDR1 KGHSY and CDR2 FQNENV. CDR3 DNA sequence: TGTGCCAGCAGCCCCCGCGGCGGGGAAACCAATTATGGCGGCTACACCTTC. It encodes CASSPRGGETNYGGYTF.

This clone was observed a handful of times. The chain couples TRBV10-3 to TRBJ1-6, with a tentative D call TRBD1 (6 bases). Germline CDR1 and CDR2: ENHRY and SYGVKD. Trimming took off 3 bases at V and 14 bases at J, with 14 bases between the two ends. The CDR3 spans 13 residues. The CDR3 nucleotides read TGTGCCATCAGTGAACAGGGCAGGGAGTCCCTCCACTTT. This sequence encodes CAISEQGRESLHF.

The V and J genes are TRBV10-3 and TRBJ1-2; TRBD1 is a possible D gene (6 bases). Per the germline V gene, CDR1 is ENHRY and CDR2 is SYGVKD. The CDR3 contains 19 residues. V lost 7 bases to trimming and J lost 4 bases, with 31 bases between them. The CDR3 nucleotides are TGTGCCATCAAGGTATCAAAGGAGGACAGCCTCCTCTTGTCCTATGGCTACACCTTC. Protein sequence: CAIKVSKEDSLLLSYGYTF.

The chain has TRBV5-1 and TRBJ2-1; 8 bases agree with TRBD1. The CDR3 is 16 amino acids. J gave up 0 bases and V 0 bases, and 2 bases lay outside the gene matches. Germline V gene sequence: CDR1 SGHRS, CDR2 YFSETQ. DNA of the CDR3: TGCGCCAGCAGCTTGGGAACAGGGGGCTCCTACAATGAGCAGTTCTTC. Protein sequence: CASSLGTGGSYNEQFF.

CDR3 DNA sequence: TGTGCCAGCAGCTCCGGTTCAGGGGACAGTTCACCCCTCCACTTT. Its protein product is CASSSGSGDSSPLHF. V is TRBV5-4 and J is TRBJ1-6; 7 bases fit TRBD1. Trimming removed 3 bases from V and 9 bases from J; junction bases left unmatched: 9. The CDR3 is 15 residues long. CDR1 SGHNT and CDR2 YYREEE come from the germline V gene (reference sequence).

The rearrangement uses TRBV7-2 and TRBJ1-2; 7 bases are a match to TRBD1. CDR3 length: 15 residues. Losses at the gene ends were 1 base for V and 4 bases for J; bases not matched to a gene: 6. CDR1 is SGHTA, CDR2 FQGNSA, per germline. CDR3 DNA sequence: TGTGCCAGCAGCTTAGGATACGGACAGGCCTATGGCTACACCTTC. The encoded protein is CASSLGYGQAYGYTF.

V and J are TRBV6-1 and TRBJ2-5, with D perhaps TRBD1 (6 bases). V was trimmed by 8 bases and J by 3 bases, leaving 13 bases between them. The CDR3 runs 13 residues. CDR1 and CDR2 from the germline V gene are MNHNS and SASEGT. CDR3 coding DNA: TGTGCCAGCCAGACAGGTTTTAAAGAGACCCAGTACTTC. Its protein product is CASQTGFKETQYF.

The CDR3 nucleotides read TGTGCCAGCAGTGTGGTCGCGGGAGGGCCAGATACGCAGTATTTT. Translation gives CASSVVAGGPDTQYF. This chain joins TRBV2 and TRBJ2-3; 9 bases match TRBD2. Germline V gives CDR1 SNHLY, CDR2 FYNNEI. The CDR3 sequence is 15 residues long. With 4 bases clipped from V and 4 bases from J, the junction kept 6 bases outside the gene matches. Full variable domain (missing parts from reference TRBV2 and TRBJ2-3): EPEVTQTPSHQVTQMGQEVILRCVPISNHLYFYWYRQILGQKVEFLVSFYNNEISEKSEIFDDQFSVERPDGSNFTLKIRSTKLEDSAMYFCASSVVAGGPDTQYFGPGTRLTVL.

In the case of this clone: The sample holds other DNA sequences that translate to the same CDR3. V and J are TRBV9 and TRBJ2-5; weak D call: TRBD2 (6 bases). The CDR3 is 14 amino acids. V was cut by 0 bases and J by 3 bases, with 9 bases left in between. Germline CDR1 reads SGDLS; CDR2 reads YYNGEE. This CDR3 is CASSVGLAKETQYF. CDR3 DNA: TGTGCCAGCAGCGTAGGCCTAGCGAAAGAGACCCAGTACTTC.

V gene TRBV18 combines with J gene TRBJ1-2, with 7 nucleotides matching TRBD1. Trimming took 6 bases from V and 0 from J; bases not matched to a gene: 7. Germline CDR1 reads KGHSH; CDR2 reads LQKENI. The CDR3 extends over 15 amino acids. The CDR3 bases are TGTGCCAGCTCGCCCGGGACAGCTACTAACTATGGCTACACCTTC. Protein sequence: CASSPGTATNYGYTF.

The V call is TRBV5-1, the J call TRBJ1-1; tentative D call: TRBD1 (6 bases). V lost 1 base to trimming and J lost 4 bases, with 17 bases between them. This CDR3 region has 16 residues. Germline-derived CDR1 and CDR2 are SGHRS and YFSETQ. The DNA for the CDR3 is TGCGCCAGCAGCTTGATCCGGGTGAGAGGGGGCACTGAAGCTTTCTTT. This translates into CASSLIRVRGGTEAFF.

V usage is TRBV6-1 and J usage is TRBJ2-7; 7 nucleotides agree with TRBD2. The ends lost 4 bases at V and 3 bases at J; junction bases unmatched: 6. The CDR3 consists of 14 residues. Per the germline V gene, CDR1 is MNHNS and CDR2 is SASEGT. DNA of the CDR3: TGTGCCAGCAGTGGCCCGGGACTACGCTACGAGCAGTACTTC. The encoded protein is CASSGPGLRYEQYF.

CDR3 protein: CASSQDGNRYEQYF. The CDR3 coding sequence is TGCGCCAGCAGCCAAGATGGGAACAGGTACGAGCAGTACTTC. V is TRBV4-3 and J is TRBJ2-7, with a possible D match to TRBD1 (5 bases). This CDR3 has 14 residues. The germline V gene has CDR1 LGHNA and CDR2 YSLEER. With 0 bases removed from V and 4 bases from J, the gap between germline ends came to 10 bases.

The sample holds one count of this clone. The chain links TRBV7-2 to TRBJ1-5; possibly TRBD1 for D (6 bases). The CDR3 totals 15 residues. Germline values: CDR1 SGHTA, CDR2 FQGNSA. Trimming pared 4 bases from V and 4 bases from J, leaving 14 bases between. CDR3 in amino acids: CASSSAGTTNQPQHF. CDR3 bases: TGTGCCAGCAGCTCGGCCGGGACAACTAATCAGCCCCAGCATTTT.

This rearrangement joins TRBV7-9 to TRBJ2-1, with 9 bases fitting TRBD1. Trimming cost V 1 base and J 8 bases; bases outside gene matches: 15. The CDR3 consists of 18 residues. The germline V gene encodes CDR1 SEHNR and CDR2 FQNEAQ (reference sequence). CDR3: CASSLGDERTGAKDEQFF. The DNA of the CDR3 is TGTGCCAGCAGCTTAGGGGATGAGAGGACAGGGGCGAAAGATGAGCAGTTCTTC.

The chain is built from TRBV27 and TRBJ2-7, with 12 bases lining up with TRBD2. The CDR3 is 16 residues long. V dropped 2 bases and J dropped 7; count of bases not matched to a gene: 9. Germline V gene data show CDR1 as MNHEY and CDR2 as SMNVEV (reference sequence). DNA of the CDR3: TGTGCCAGCAGTTTAGTCCTAGCGGGAGGGCCGGGAGAGCAGTACTTC. This encodes CASSLVLAGGPGEQYF.

This chain joins TRBV5-1 and TRBJ2-2, with a tentative D call TRBD1 (6 bases). The germline V gene encodes CDR1 SGHRS and CDR2 YFSETQ. V was cut by 2 bases and J by 2 bases, with 10 bases left in between. The CDR3 runs 15 residues. DNA for the CDR3: TGCGCCAGCAGCTTTAGGGGGATAAACACCGGGGAGCTGTTTTTT. As protein: CASSFRGINTGELFF.

The rearrangement uses TRBV18 and TRBJ1-1; no clear D gene. Germline-derived CDR1 and CDR2 are KGHSH and LQKENI. V lost 3 bases, J lost 3 bases, and 8 bases lay in between. The CDR3 consists of 13 residues. The CDR3 loop reads CASSPSRDTEAFF. For the CDR3, the DNA is TGTGCCAGCTCACCCAGCCGGGACACTGAAGCTTTCTTT.

The chain has TRBV29-1 and TRBJ2-7; TRBD1 agrees at 8 bases. The CDR3 runs 14 residues. Germline trimming cut 4 bases from V and 4 bases from J; bases unmatched to any gene: 9. Germline V gene data show CDR1 as SQVTM and CDR2 as ANQGSEA. The CDR3 is CSVATQGASYEQYF. CDR3 in DNA: TGCAGCGTTGCGACCCAGGGGGCAAGTTACGAGCAGTACTTC.

This chain joins TRBV7-2 and TRBJ2-3, with no clear D. Germline V gene sequence: CDR1 SGHTA, CDR2 FQGNSA. The CDR3 runs 13 residues. Trimming took off 3 bases at V and 5 bases at J, with 9 bases between the two ends. The CDR3 bases are TGTGCCAGCAGCTTCTCCCGAGAAGATACGCAGTATTTT. It encodes CASSFSREDTQYF.

This clone has a handful of counts. The chain couples TRBV18 to TRBJ1-5; no clear D. Germline V gene lookup returns CDR1 KGHSH and CDR2 LQKENI. CDR3 size: 16 residues. Trimming pared 4 bases from V and 4 bases from J, leaving 17 bases between. CDR3 sequence: CASSLEGGRGNQPQHF. The CDR3 bases are TGTGCCAGCTCACTCGAGGGAGGCAGAGGAAATCAGCCCCAGCATTTT.

The chain has TRBV11-3 and TRBJ2-5, with D unresolved. The CDR3 consists of 11 residues. Per the germline V gene, CDR1 is SGHNT and CDR2 is YENEEA. The V end lost 5 bases, the J end lost 1 base, and 2 bases lay between the germline ends. This CDR3 is CASSLQETQYF. Written as DNA, the CDR3 is TGTGCCAGCAGCCTCCAAGAGACCCAGTACTTC. Full variable domain (outside the CDR3, taken from reference TRBV11-3 and TRBJ2-5): EAGVVQSPRYKIIEKKQPVAFWCNPISGHNTLYWYLQNLGQGPELLIRYENEEAVDDSQLPKDRFSAERLKGVDSTLKIQPAELGDSAVYLCASSLQETQYFGPGTRLLVL.

The chain has TRBV4-3 and TRBJ2-6; D ambiguous. This CDR3 is 17 amino acids long. Trimming pared 0 bases from V and 0 bases from J, leaving 9 bases between. From germline, CDR1 is LGHNA and CDR2 YSLEER. CDR3 DNA sequence: TGCGCCAGCAGCCAAGAGGAGCCGAGCTCTGGGGCCAACGTCCTGACTTTC. Amino acid sequence: CASSQEEPSSGANVLTF.

V gene TRBV6-5 combines with J gene TRBJ2-7, with TRBD1 matching over 8 bases. From germline, CDR1 is MNHEY and CDR2 SVGAGI. This CDR3 comprises 13 residues. V lost 8 bases, J lost 5 bases, and 8 bases stayed unmatched. The CDR3 DNA follows: TGTGCCAGCGGGTGGACAGGGCACAACGAGCAGTACTTC. Protein: CASGWTGHNEQYF.

This clone was detected only once. The chain joins TRBV9 to TRBJ2-1, with TRBD2 matching 14 bases. The V gene's germline CDR1 is SGDLS and CDR2 YYNGEE. Trimming took 4 bases from V and 10 from J; bases not matched to a gene: 7. This CDR3 region has 15 residues. CDR3 in DNA: TGTGCCAGCAGCTCGGGACTAGCGGGAGTAGGAGAGCAGTTCTTC. Amino acid sequence: CASSSGLAGVGEQFF.